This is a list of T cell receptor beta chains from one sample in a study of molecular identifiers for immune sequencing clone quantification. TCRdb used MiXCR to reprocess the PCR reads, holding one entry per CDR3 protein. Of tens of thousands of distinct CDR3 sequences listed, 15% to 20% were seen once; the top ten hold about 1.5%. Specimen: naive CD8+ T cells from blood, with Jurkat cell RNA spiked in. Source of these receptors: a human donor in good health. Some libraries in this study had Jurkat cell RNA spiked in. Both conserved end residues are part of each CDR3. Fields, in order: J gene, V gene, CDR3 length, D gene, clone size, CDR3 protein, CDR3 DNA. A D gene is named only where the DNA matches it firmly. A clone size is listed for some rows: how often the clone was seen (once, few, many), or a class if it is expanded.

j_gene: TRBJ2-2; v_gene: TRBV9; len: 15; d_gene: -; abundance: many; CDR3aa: CASSDRDLNTGELFF; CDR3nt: TGTGCCAGCAGCGACCGGGACTTGAACACCGGGGAGCTGTTTTTT
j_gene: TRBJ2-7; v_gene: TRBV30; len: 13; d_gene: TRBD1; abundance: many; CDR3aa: CACRQGPSYEQYF; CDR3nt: TGTGCCTGCAGACAGGGGCCCTCCTACGAGCAGTACTTC
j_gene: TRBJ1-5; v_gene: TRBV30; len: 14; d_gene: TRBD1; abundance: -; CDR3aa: CAWDDQGVQQPQHF; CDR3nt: TGTGCCTGGGACGATCAGGGGGTACAGCAGCCCCAGCATTTT
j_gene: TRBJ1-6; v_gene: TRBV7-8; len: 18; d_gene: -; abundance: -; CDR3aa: CASSLEQGLDSYNSPLHF; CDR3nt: TGTGCCAGCAGCTTAGAGCAGGGCTTGGACTCCTATAATTCACCCCTCCACTTT
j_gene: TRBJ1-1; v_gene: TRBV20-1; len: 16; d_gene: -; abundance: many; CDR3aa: CSARPWEDTLNTEAFF; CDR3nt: TGCAGTGCTAGACCCTGGGAGGACACATTGAACACTGAAGCTTTCTTT
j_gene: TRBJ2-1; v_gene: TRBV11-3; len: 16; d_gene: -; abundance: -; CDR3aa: CASSPAGARGSNEQFF; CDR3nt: TGTGCCAGCAGCCCCGCCGGGGCTAGGGGAAGCAATGAGCAGTTCTTC
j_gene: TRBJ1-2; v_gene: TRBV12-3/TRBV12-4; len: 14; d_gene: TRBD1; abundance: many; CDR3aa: CASSPEGTAIGYTF; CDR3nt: TGTGCCAGCAGTCCCGAGGGGACAGCTATCGGCTACACCTTC
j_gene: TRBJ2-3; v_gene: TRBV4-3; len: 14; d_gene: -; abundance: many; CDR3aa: CASSRNSFTDTQYF; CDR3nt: TGCGCCAGCAGCCGGAATAGTTTTACAGATACGCAGTATTTT
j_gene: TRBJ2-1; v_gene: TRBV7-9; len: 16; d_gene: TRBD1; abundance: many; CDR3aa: CASTDPLWDSYNEQFF; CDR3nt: TGTGCCAGCACCGACCCCCTGTGGGACAGCTACAATGAGCAGTTCTTC
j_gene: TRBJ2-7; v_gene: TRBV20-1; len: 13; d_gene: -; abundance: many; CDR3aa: CSASRVPSYEQYF; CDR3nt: TGCAGTGCTTCCAGGGTCCCTTCCTACGAGCAGTACTTC
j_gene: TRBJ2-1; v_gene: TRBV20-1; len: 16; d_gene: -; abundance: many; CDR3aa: CSARDLLDGSYNEQFF; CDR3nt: TGCAGTGCTAGAGATCTCCTAGATGGCTCCTACAATGAGCAGTTCTTC
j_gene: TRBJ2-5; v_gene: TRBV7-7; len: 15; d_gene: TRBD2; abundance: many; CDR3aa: CASSLWLAGSETQYF; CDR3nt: TGTGCTAGCAGCTTATGGTTAGCGGGGTCCGAGACCCAGTACTTC
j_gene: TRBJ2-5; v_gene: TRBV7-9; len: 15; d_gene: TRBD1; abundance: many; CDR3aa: CASSSTGTGVETQYF; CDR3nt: TGTGCCAGCAGCTCAACGGGGACAGGGGTAGAGACCCAGTACTTC
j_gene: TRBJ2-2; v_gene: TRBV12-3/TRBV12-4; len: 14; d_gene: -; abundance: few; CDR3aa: CASSLNRPTGELFF; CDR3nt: TGTGCCAGCAGCCTAAACAGGCCCACCGGGGAGCTGTTTTTT
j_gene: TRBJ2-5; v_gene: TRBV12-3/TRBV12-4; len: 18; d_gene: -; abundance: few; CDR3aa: CASSLPMWPAVAQETQYF; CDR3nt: TGTGCCAGCAGTTTACCTATGTGGCCAGCAGTAGCCCAAGAGACCCAGTACTTC
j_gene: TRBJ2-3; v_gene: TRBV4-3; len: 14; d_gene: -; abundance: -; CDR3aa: CGNSQVAVTDTQYF; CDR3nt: TGCGGCAACAGCCAAGTAGCGGTCACAGATACGCAGTATTTT
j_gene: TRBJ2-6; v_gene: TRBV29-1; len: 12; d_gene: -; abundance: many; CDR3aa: CSVPELANVLTF; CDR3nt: TGCAGCGTTCCGGAATTGGCCAACGTCCTGACTTTC
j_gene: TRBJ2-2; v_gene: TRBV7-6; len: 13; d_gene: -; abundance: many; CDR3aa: CASSLLGTGELFF; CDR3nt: TGTGCCAGCAGCTTATTAGGGACCGGGGAGCTGTTTTTT
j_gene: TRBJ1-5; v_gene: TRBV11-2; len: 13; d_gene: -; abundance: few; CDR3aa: CASSLTAAHVQHF; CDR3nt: TGTGCCAGCAGCTTAACCGCAGCCCATGTCCAGCATTTT
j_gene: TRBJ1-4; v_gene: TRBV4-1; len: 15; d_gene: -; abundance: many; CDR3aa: CASSQEGAGNEKLFF; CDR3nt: TGCGCCAGCAGCCAAGAAGGGGCGGGGAATGAAAAACTGTTTTTT
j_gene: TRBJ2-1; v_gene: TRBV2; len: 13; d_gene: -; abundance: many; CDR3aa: CASTQKPWDEQFF; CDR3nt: TGTGCCAGCACCCAAAAGCCCTGGGATGAGCAGTTCTTC
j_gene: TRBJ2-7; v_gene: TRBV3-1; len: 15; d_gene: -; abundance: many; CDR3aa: CASSQDRRRVGEQYF; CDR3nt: TGTGCCAGCAGCCAAGATCGGCGGAGGGTCGGGGAGCAGTACTTC